This T cell receptor beta chain was obtained from a study of blood T cell repertoires in COVID-19. Generated by immunoSEQ multiplex PCR, the TCRdb table keeps only in-frame clones and is missing some. The sample yields hundreds of thousands of clones, 84% seen once. V gave up 4 bases and J gave up 4 bases, with 18 bases separating them. The CDR3 spans 16 residues. The germline gives CDR1 SGHDN, CDR2 FVKESK. This clonotype originated in a woman of 80 years or more with active or convalescent COVID-19. The rearrangement links TRBV14 to TRBJ2-3; tentative D call: TRBD1 (6 bases). What was sequenced was peripheral blood. CDR3 amino acids: CASSPRTDRGADTQYF. In nucleotides, the CDR3 is TGTGCCAGCAGCCCGCGGACAGACAGAGGAGCAGATACGCAGTATTTT.